Sequencing of this T cell receptor beta chain was carried out in a study of shared clonotypes between healthy human individuals. The germline CDR1 and CDR2 sequences are SGHRS and YFSETQ. Trimming pared 2 bases from V and 5 bases from J, leaving 10 bases between. CDR3 size: 14 residues. Nashville, Tennessee was home to all donors, who were Caucasian adults. Study-wide results and caveats: Incomplete sequencing of sorted subsets was indicated by rarefaction despite large depth. Sharing across four donors was highest in naive CD4 (around 5%) and lowest in memory CD8 (roughly 0.4%).

Comments on this clone: The antigen is unknown.

The DNA input per sorted-subset replicate PCR was about 190 ng, corresponding to tens of thousands of T cell genomes. Assay used: immunoSEQ multiplex PCR; TCRdb lists only in-frame clones, some missing. The table shows about 1 million clones, with under 80% occurring only once. This chain links TRBV5-1 with TRBJ1-4; D is possibly TRBD1 (6 bases). The sequence came from a man younger than 35 in good health. The source material was memory CD4+ T cells sorted from blood. Subset here: CD45RA-negative fraction. The CDR3 nucleotides are TGCGCCAGCAGCTTTTCAGGGGAAAATGAAAAACTGTTTTTT. Its protein product is CASSFSGENEKLFF.